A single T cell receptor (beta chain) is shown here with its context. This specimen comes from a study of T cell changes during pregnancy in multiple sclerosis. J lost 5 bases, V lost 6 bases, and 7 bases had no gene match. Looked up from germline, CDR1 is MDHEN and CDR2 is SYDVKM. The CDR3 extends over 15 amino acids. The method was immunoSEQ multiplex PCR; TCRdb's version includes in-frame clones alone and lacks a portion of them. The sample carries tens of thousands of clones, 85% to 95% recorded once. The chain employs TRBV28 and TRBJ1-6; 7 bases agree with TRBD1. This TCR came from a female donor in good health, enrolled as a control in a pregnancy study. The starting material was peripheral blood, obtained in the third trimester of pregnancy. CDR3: CASSQRQGNNSPLHF. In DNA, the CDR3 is TGTGCCAGCAGCCAGAGACAGGGTAATAATTCACCCCTCCACTTT.